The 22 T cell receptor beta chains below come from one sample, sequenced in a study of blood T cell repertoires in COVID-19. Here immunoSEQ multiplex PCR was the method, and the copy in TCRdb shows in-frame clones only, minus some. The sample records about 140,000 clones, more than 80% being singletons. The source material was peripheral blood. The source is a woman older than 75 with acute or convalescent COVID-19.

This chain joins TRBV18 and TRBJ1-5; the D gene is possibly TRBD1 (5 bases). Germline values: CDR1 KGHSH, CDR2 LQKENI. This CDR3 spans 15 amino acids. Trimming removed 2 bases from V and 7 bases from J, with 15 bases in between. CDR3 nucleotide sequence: TGTGCCAGCTCACCAGGAGCGCCAGGGTTGCAGCCCCAGCATTTT. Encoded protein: CASSPGAPGLQPQHF.

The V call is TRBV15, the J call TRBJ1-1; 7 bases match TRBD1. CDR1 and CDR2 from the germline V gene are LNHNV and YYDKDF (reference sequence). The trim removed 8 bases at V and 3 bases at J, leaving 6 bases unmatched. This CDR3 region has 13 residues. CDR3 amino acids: CATRFDRDTEAFF. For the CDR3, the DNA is TGTGCCACCCGCTTTGACAGGGACACTGAAGCTTTCTTT.

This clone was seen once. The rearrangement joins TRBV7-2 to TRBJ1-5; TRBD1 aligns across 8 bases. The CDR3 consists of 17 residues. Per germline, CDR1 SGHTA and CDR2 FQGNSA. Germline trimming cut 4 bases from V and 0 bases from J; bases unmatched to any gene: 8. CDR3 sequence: CASSSQRTGYSNQPQHF. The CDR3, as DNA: TGTGCCAGCAGCTCTCAAAGGACAGGGTATAGCAATCAGCCCCAGCATTTT. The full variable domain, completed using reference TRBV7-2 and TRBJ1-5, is GAGVSQSPSNKVTEKGKDVELRCDPISGHTALYWYRQSLGQGLEFLIYFQGNSAPDKSGLPSDRFSAERTGGSVSTLTIQRTQQEDSAVYLCASSSQRTGYSNQPQHFGDGTRLSIL.

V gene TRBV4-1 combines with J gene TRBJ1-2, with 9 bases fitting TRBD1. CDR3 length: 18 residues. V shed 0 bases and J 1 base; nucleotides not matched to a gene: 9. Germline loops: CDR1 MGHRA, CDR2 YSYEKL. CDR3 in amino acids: CASSQDDIPGQGNYGYTF. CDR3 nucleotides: TGCGCCAGCAGCCAAGACGATATTCCGGGACAGGGTAACTATGGCTACACCTTC.

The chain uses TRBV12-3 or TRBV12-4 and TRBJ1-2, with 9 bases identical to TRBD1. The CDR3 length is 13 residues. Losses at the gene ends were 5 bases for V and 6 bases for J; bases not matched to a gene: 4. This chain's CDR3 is CASSGDRVNGYTF. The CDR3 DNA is TGTGCCAGCAGTGGGGACAGGGTGAATGGCTACACCTTC.

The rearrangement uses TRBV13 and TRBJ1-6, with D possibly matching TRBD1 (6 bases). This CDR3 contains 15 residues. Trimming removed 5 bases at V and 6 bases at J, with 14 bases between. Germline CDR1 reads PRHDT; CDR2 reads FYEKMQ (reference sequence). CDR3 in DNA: TGTGCCAGCAGCATCCGGACAGAAGGTAATTCACCCCTCCACTTT. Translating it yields CASSIRTEGNSPLHF.

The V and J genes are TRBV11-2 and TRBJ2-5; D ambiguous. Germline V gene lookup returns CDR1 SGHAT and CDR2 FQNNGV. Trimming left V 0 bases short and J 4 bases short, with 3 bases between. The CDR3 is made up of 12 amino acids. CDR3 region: CASSLDRETQYF. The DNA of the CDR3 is TGTGCCAGCAGCTTAGACCGAGAGACCCAGTACTTC. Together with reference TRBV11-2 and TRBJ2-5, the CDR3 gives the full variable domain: EAGVAQSPRYKIIEKRQSVAFWCNPISGHATLYWYQQILGQGPKLLIQFQNNGVVDDSQLPKDRFSAERLKGVDSTLKIQPAKLEDSAVYLCASSLDRETQYFGPGTRLLVL.

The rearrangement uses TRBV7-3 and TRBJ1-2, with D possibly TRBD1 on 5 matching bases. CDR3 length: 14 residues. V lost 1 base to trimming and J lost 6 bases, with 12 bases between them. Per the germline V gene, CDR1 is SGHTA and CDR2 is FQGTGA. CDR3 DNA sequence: TGTGCCAGCAGCTTAAAGTTGGGGGAGGATGGCTACACCTTC. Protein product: CASSLKLGEDGYTF.

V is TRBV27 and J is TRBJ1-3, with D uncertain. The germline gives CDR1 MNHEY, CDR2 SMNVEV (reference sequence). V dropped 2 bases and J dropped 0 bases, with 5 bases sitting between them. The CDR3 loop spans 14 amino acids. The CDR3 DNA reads TGTGCCAGCAGTTTAACGGGCTCTGGAAACACCATATATTTT. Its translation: CASSLTGSGNTIYF.

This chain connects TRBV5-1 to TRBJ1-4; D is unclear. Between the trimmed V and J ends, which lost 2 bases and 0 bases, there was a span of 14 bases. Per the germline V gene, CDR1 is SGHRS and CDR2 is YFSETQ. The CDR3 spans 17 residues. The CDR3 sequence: CASSFREGRTTNEKLFF. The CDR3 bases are TGCGCCAGCAGCTTTCGAGAGGGCAGAACAACTAATGAAAAACTGTTTTTT.

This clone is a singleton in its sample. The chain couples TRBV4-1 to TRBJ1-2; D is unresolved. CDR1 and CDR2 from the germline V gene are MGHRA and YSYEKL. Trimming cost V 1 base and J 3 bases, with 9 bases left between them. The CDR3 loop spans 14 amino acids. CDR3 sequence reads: CASSQVYSYYGYTF. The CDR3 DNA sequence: TGCGCCAGCAGCCAAGTATACAGCTACTATGGCTACACCTTC.

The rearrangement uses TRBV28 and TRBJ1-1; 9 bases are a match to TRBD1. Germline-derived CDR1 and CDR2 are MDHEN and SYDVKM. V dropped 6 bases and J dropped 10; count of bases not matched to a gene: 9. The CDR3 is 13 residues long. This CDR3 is CASSGQGLIPAFF. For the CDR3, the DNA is TGTGCCAGCAGCGGACAGGGGTTGATTCCAGCTTTCTTT.

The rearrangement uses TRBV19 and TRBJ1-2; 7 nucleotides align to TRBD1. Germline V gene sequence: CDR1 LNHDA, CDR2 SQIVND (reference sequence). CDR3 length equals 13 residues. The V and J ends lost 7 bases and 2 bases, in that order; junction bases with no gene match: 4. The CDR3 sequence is CASTWDRNYGYTF. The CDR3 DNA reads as TGTGCCAGTACCTGGGACAGAAACTATGGCTACACCTTC.

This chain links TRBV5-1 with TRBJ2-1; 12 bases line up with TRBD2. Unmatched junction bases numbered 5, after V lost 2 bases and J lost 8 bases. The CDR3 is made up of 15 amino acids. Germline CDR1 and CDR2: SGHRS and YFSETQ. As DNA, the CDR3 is TGCGCCAGCAGCTTCCTAGCGGGGGGGCTATATGAGCAGTTCTTC. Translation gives CASSFLAGGLYEQFF.

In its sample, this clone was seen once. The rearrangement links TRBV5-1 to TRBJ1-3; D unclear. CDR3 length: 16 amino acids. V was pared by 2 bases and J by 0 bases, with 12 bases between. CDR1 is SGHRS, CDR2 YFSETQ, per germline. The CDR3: CASSLISGLSGNTIYF. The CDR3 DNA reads TGCGCCAGCAGCTTAATCTCAGGCCTCTCTGGAAACACCATATATTTT.

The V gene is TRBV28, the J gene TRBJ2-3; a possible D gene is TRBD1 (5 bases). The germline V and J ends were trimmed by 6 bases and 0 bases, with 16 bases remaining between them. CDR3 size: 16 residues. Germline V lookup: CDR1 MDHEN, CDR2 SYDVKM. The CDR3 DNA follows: TGTGCCAGCAGCTCCCCGCCTAGACAGAGCACAGATACGCAGTATTTT. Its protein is CASSSPPRQSTDTQYF.

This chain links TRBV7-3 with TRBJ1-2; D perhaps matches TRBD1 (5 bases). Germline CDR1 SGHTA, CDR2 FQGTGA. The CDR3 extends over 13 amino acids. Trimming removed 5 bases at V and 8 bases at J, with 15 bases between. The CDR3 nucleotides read TGTGCCAGCAGCGTGGAAAGGGGAGGGGGCTACACCTTC. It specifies CASSVERGGGYTF.

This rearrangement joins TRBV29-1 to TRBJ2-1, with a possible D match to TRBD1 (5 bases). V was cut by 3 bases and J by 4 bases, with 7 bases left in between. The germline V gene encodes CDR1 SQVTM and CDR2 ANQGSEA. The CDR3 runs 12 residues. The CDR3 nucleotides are TGCAGCGTTGACAGGGAATACAATGAGCAGTTCTTC. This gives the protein CSVDREYNEQFF.

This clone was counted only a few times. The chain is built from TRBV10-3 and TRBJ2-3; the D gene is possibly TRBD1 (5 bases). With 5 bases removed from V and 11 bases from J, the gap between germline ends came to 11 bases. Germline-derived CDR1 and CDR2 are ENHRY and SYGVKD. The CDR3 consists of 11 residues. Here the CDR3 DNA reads TGTGCCATCAGTCAGGGTTACCTGCAGTATTTT. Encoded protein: CAISQGYLQYF.

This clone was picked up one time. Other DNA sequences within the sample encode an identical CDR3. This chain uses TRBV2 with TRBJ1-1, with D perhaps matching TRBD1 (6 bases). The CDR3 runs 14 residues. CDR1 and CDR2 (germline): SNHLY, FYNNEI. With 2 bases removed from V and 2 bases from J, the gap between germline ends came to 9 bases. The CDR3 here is CASSESRGNTEAFF. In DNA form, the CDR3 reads TGTGCCAGCAGTGAAAGCAGGGGCAACACTGAAGCTTTCTTT.

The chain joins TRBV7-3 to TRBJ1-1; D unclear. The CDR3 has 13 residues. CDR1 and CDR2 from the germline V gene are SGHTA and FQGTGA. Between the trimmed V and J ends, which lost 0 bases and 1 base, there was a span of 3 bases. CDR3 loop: CASSLTGNTEAFF. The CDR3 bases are TGTGCCAGCAGCTTAACCGGGAACACTGAAGCTTTCTTT. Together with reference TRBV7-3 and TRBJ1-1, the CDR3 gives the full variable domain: GAGVSQTPSNKVTEKGKYVELRCDPISGHTALYWYRQSLGQGPEFLIYFQGTGAADDSGLPNDRFFAVRPEGSVSTLKIQRTERGDSAVYLCASSLTGNTEAFFGQGTRLTVV.

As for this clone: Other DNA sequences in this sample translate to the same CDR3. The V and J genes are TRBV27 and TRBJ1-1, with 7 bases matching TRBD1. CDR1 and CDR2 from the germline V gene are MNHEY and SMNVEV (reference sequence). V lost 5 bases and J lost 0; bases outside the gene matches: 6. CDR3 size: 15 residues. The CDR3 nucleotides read TGTGCCAGCAGTCCAAGGACAGGCATGAACACTGAAGCTTTCTTT. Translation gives CASSPRTGMNTEAFF.